Listed below are T cell receptor beta chains from one sample, sequenced in a study of cytomegalovirus exposure and HLA in healthy donors. Measured with immunoSEQ multiplex PCR; TCRdb has only the in-frame clones, and not every one. The data contain around 100,000 clones, 7.6% of them singletons. Sequences were obtained from PBMCs. These receptors all stem from a man aged 50 to 60 in good health and CMV-seronegative. Each CDR3 is given without its conserved first and last residue. Fields, in order: V gene, CDR3 protein.

>TRBV27
ASSASGKSRDTQY
>TRBV19
ATLRQGTFNYGYT
>TRBV19
ASSPGRGSGTEAF
>TRBV6-5
ASSFGTGVYEQY
>TRBV7-8
ASSPSGGLYNEQF
>TRBV19
ASSSATSGSSHEQY
>TRBV6-5
ASRWTGHTGELF
>TRBV6-6
ASRQTEPNYGYT
>TRBV6-1
ASSDWGQGSSYEQY
>TRBV27
ASSRLGGSEGYEQY
>TRBV13
ASSLLAGGTGNTIY
>TRBV9
ASSPLGIASADTQY
>TRBV18
ASSPGALNTEAF
>TRBV5-6
ASSPMGGLAVSNTGELF
>TRBV10-3
AISTSTGANTEAF
>TRBV6-5
ASSRDRVWEKLF
>TRBV30
AWRGRGGYT
>TRBV18
ASSPTGGEDGYT
>TRBV6-5
ASSYSIFRGSNEQF
>TRBV7-3
ASSSTTTTGELF
>TRBV6-1
ASIKGQGWADTQY
>TRBV2
ASSELAGGIGNEQF
>TRBV27
ASRYRDRDGYT
>TRBV9
ASSPRGGDYNEQF
>TRBV7-9
ASSLGAEAVYEQY
>TRBV19
ASSPGGSSYNEQF
>TRBV2
ASSESSGGRTDTQY
>TRBV28
ASSLLADTGELF
>TRBV27
ASSRYRADYEQY
>TRBV4-2
ASSPGSSGDLNYGYT
>TRBV9
ASSATGGNQPQH
>TRBV6-1
ASSEATGSNEQF
>TRBV7-9
ASSPTKGGESAYEQY
>TRBV7-2
ASSLSSGQNYGYT
>TRBV6-1
ASSERDRNSPLH
>TRBV7-8
ASSTRAGGPRETQY
>TRBV6-6
ASSLITDQPQH
>TRBV6-5
ASSFQGAHTEAF
>TRBV7-8
ASSWDLGQPQH
>TRBV7-8
ASSPVSGGTSYEQY
>TRBV4-1
ASSHPTGGVHEQY
>TRBV7-8
ASSPRTGSNTGELF
>TRBV2
ASSVYTEAF
>TRBV27
ASSPHRTSGNNEQF
>TRBV28
ASTPLENTDTQY
>TRBV9
ASSNRDGTDNTGELF
>TRBV7-2
ASSLVRGQGEQF
>TRBV28
ASSFAGGNTEAF
>TRBV5-1
ASSFNIQNEQF
>TRBV6-6
ASSYSGGNQPQH
>TRBV21-1
ASSRKCHMIQGGNQPQH
>TRBV19
ASKEEQGRLFAF
>TRBV18
ASYPSSNTGELF
>TRBV18
ASSPTQGTDTEAF
>TRBV27
ASSWAATDTQY